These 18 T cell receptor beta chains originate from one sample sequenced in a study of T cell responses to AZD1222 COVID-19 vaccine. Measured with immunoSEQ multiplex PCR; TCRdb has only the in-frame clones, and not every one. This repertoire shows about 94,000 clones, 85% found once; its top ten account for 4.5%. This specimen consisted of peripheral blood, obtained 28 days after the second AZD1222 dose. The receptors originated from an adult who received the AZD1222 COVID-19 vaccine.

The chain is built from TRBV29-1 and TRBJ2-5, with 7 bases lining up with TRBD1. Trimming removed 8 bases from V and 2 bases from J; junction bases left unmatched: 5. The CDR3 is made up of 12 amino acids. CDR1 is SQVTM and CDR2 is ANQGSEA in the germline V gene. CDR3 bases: TGCAGCCTCTGGGACAGACAAGAGACCCAGTACTTC. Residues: CSLWDRQETQYF.

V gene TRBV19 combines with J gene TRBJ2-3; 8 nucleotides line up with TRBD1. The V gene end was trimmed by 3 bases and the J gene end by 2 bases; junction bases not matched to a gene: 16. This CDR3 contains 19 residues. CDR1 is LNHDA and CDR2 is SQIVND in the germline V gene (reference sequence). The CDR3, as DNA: TGTGCCAGTAGTATTTCGATGGGACAGGTAGCAAGGGCCACAGATACGCAGTATTTT. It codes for CASSISMGQVARATDTQYF.

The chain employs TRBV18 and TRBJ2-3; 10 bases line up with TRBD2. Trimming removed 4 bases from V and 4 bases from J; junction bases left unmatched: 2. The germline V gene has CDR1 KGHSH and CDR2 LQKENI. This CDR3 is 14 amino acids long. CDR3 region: CASSLLAGADTQYF. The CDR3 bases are TGTGCCAGCTCACTCCTAGCGGGGGCAGATACGCAGTATTTT. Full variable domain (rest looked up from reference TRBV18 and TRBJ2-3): NAGVMQNPRHLVRRRGQEARLRCSPMKGHSHVYWYRQLPEEGLKFMVYLQKENIIDESGMPKERFSAEFPKEGPSILRIQQVVRGDSAAYFCASSLLAGADTQYFGPGTRLTVL.

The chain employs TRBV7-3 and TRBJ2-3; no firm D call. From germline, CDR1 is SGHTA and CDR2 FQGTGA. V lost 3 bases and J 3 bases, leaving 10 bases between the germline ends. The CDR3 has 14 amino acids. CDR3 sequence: CASSFRAGTDTQYF. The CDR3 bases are TGTGCCAGCAGCTTTAGGGCTGGGACAGATACGCAGTATTTT.

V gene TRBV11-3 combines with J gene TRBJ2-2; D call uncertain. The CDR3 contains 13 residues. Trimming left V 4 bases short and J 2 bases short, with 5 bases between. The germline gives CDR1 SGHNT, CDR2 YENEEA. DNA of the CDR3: TGTGCCAGCAGCTCCCAAAACACCGGGGAGCTGTTTTTT. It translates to CASSSQNTGELFF. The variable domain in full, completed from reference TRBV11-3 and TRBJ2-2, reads EAGVVQSPRYKIIEKKQPVAFWCNPISGHNTLYWYLQNLGQGPELLIRYENEEAVDDSQLPKDRFSAERLKGVDSTLKIQPAELGDSAVYLCASSSQNTGELFFGEGSRLTVL.

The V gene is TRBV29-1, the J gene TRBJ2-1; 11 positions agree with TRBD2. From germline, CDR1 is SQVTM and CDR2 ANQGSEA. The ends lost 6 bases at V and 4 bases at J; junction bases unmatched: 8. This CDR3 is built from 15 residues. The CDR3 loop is CSVAAGTSGYNEQFF. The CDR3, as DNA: TGCAGCGTCGCCGCCGGGACTAGCGGATACAATGAGCAGTTCTTC.

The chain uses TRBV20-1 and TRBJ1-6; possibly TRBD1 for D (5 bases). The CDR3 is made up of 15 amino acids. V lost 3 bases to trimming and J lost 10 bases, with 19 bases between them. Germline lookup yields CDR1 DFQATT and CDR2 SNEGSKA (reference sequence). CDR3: CSASLQGGFRSPLHF. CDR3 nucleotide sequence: TGCAGTGCTAGTCTCCAGGGCGGTTTTAGGTCACCCCTCCACTTT.

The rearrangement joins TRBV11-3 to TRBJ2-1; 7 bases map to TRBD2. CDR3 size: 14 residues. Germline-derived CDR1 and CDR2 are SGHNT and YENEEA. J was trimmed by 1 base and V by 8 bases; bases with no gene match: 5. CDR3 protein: CASRASGSYNEQFF. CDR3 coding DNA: TGTGCCAGCCGAGCTAGCGGATCCTACAATGAGCAGTTCTTC.

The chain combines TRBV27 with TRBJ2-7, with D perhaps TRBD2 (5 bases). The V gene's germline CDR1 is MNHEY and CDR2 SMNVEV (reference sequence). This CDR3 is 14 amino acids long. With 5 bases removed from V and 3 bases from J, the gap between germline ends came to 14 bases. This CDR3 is CASSPATGIYEQYF. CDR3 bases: TGTGCCAGCAGTCCGGCAACGGGGATCTACGAGCAGTACTTC.

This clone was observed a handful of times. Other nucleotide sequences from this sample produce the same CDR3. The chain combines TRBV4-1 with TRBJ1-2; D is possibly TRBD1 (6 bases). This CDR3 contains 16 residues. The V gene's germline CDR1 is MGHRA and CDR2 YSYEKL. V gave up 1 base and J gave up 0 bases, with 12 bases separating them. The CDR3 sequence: CASSQGTGTTNYGYTF. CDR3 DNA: TGCGCCAGCAGCCAAGGTACAGGGACGACTAACTATGGCTACACCTTC.

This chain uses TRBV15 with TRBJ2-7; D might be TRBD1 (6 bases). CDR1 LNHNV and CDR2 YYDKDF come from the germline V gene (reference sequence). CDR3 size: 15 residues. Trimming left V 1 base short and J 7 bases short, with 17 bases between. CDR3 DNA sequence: TGTGCCACCAGCAGAGCCGGGACACCCATGGGGGAGCAGTACTTC. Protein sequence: CATSRAGTPMGEQYF.

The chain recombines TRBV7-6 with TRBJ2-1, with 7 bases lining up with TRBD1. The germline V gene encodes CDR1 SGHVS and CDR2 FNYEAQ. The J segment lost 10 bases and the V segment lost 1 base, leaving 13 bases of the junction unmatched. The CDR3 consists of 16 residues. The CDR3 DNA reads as TGTGCCAGCAGCTTAGGAGTCGGGACAAGGGGGCGAGAGCAGTTCTTC. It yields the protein CASSLGVGTRGREQFF.

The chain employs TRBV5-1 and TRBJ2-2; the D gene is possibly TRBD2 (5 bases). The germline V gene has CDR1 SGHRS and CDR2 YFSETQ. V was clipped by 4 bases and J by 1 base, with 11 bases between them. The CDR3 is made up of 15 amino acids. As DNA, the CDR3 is TGCGCCAGCAGCGTACGGACTCAGAACACCGGGGAGCTGTTTTTT. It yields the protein CASSVRTQNTGELFF.

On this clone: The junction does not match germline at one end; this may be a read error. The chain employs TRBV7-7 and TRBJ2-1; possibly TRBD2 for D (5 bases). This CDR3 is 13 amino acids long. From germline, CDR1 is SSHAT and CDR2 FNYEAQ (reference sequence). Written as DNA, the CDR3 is TGTGCTAGCAGCTTAGGTTCGGGGAAGGAGCAGTTCTTC. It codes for CASSLGSGKEQFF.

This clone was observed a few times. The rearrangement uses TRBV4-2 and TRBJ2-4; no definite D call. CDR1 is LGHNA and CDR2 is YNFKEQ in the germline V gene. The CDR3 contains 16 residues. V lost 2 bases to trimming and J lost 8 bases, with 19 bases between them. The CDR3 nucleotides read TGTGCCAGCAGCCAATATATGGCCCGAGATATGCACATTCAGTACTTC. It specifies CASSQYMARDMHIQYF.

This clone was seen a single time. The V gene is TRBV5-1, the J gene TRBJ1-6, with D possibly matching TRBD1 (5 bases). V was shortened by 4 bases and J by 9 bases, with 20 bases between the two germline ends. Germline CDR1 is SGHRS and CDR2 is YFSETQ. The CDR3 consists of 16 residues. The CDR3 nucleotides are TGCGCCAGCAGCCCACGAGCGGCCGGGGGGATTTCACCCCTCCACTTT. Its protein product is CASSPRAAGGISPLHF.

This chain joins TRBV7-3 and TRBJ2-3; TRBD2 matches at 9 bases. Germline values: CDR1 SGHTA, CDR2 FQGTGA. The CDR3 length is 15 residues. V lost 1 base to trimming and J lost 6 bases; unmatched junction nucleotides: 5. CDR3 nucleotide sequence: TGTGCCAGCAGCTTAATCCCTAGCGGGGTTGATACGCAGTATTTT. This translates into CASSLIPSGVDTQYF.

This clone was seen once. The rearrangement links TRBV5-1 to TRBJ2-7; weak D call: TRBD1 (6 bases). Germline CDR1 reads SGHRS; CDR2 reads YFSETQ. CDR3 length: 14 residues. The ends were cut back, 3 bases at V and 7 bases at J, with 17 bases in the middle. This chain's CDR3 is CASSSRGTPLEQYF. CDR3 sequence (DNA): TGCGCCAGCAGCTCTAGGGGGACCCCGCTTGAGCAGTACTTC.